This TCR beta chain was captured in a study of post-analysis software for immune sequencing data. General study findings and limits: Comparison of patients with controls showed about 5 TRBV segments more frequent in patients, TRBV5-6, TRBV5-1 and TRBV20-1 among them.

Every TCR beta cDNA library bore unique molecular identifiers. MiXCR was run by TCRdb on the PCR reads, yielding one entry per CDR3 protein. The sample carries 750,000 to 950,000 distinct CDR3 sequences, 53% recorded once. There are 16 residues in the CDR3. CDR1 MGHDK and CDR2 SYGVNS come from the germline V gene. Trimming cost V 3 bases and J 1 base; bases outside gene matches: 8. As concerns this clonotype: Its antigen is still unknown.

The sample was blood. The rearrangement joins TRBV25-1 to TRBJ2-7, with TRBD2 identical over 8 bases. This TCR was recovered from a girl aged 10 to 17 with multiple sclerosis. The CDR3 DNA reads as TGTGCCAGCAGTGATCTGCGGGAGGACCTATCCTACGAGCAGTACTTC. Translated, it gives CASSDLREDLSYEQYF.